A selection of T cell receptor beta chains follows, all from one sample in a study of cytomegalovirus exposure and HLA in healthy donors. Some clones are missing from TCRdb's copy, which holds only in-frame ones; the method was immunoSEQ multiplex PCR. The data show some 210,000 clones, more than 60% seen once. Sequencing was performed on PBMCs. Source of these receptors: a woman aged 25 to 39 in good health and CMV-seropositive. CDR3s include the opening cysteine and the closing phenylalanine or tryptophan.

v_call	j_call	cdr3_aa
TRBV9	TRBJ2-1	CASSGNPAVNEQFF
TRBV4-3	TRBJ2-3	CASSQSPVTDTQYF
TRBV7-3	TRBJ1-1	CASSLTRGTEAFF
TRBV6-4	TRBJ2-3	CASSDGRLAGAWTDTQYF
TRBV19	TRBJ1-2	CAIPGRVRGYTF
TRBV9	TRBJ2-3	CASSVGTSGSQDTQYF
TRBV30	TRBJ1-6	CAWDTGGSYNSPLHF
TRBV9	TRBJ2-7	CASSQRGGVYEQYF
TRBV14	TRBJ1-2	CASSQDTWGGYTF
TRBV5-4	TRBJ1-4	CASSLPDREGEKLFF
TRBV4-3	TRBJ2-7	CASSHLQGPSYEQYF
TRBV18	TRBJ1-4	CASSADRGVEKLFF
TRBV18	TRBJ1-5	CASSPLPGNQPQHF
TRBV7-2	TRBJ1-2	CASSSDRAGYGYTF
TRBV2	TRBJ2-7	CASTGQGPSYEQYF
TRBV4-1	TRBJ2-1	CASSQIYKGGANEQFF
TRBV29-1	TRBJ2-3	CSVLIGTDTQYF
TRBV7-2	TRBJ2-4	CASSLALPTSGRDAKNIQYF